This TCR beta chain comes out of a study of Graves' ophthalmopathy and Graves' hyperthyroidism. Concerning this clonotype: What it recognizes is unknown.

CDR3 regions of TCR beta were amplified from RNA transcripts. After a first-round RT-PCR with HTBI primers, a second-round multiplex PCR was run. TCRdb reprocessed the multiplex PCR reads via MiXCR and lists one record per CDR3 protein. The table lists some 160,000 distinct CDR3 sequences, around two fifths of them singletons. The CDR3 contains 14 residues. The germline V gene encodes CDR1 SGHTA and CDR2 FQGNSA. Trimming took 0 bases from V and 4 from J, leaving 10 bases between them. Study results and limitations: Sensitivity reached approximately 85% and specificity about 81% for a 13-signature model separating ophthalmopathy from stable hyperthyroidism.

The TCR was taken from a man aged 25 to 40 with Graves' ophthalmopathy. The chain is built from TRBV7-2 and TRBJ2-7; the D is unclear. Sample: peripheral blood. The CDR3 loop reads CASSLAGLGYEQYF. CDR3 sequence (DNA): TGTGCCAGCAGCTTAGCGGGTCTGGGATACGAGCAGTACTTC.